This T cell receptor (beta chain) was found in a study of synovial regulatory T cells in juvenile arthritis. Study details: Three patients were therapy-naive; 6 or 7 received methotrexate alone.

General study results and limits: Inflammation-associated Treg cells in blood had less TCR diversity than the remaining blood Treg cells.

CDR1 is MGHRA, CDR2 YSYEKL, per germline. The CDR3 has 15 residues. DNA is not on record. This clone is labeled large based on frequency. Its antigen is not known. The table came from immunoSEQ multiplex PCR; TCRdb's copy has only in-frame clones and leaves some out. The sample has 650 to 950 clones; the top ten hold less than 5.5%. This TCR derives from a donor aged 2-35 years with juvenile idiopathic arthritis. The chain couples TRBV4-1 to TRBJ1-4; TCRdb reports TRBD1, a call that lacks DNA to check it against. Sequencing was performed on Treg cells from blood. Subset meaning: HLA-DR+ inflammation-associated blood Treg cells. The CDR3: CASRNHRDREEKLFF.